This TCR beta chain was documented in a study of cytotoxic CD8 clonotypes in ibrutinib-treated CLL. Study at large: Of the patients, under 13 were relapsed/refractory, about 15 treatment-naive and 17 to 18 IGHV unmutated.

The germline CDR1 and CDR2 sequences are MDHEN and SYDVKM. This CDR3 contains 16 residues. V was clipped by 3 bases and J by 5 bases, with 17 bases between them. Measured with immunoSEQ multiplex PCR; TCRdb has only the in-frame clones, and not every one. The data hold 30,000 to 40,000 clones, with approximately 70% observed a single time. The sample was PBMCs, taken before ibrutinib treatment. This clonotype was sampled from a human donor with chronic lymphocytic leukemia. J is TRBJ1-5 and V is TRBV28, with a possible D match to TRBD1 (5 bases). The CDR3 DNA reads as TGTGCCAGCAGTTTCGTTTCCGACATGGGGGATCAGCCCCAGCATTTT. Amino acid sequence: CASSFVSDMGDQPQHF.